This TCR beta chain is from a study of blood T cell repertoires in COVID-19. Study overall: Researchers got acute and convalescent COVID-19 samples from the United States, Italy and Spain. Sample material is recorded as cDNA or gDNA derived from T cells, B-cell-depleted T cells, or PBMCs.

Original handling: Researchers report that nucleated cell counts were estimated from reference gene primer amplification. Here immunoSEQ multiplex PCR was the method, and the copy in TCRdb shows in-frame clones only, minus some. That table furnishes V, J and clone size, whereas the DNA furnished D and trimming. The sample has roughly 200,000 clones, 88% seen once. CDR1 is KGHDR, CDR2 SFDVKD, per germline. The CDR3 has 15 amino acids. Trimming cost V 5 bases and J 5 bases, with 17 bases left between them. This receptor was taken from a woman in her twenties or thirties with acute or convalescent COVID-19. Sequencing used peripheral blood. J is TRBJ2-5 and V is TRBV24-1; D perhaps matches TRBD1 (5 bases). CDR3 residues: CATSAAGRTGETQYF. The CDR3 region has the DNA TGTGCCACCAGTGCGGCAGGGCGGACCGGTGAGACCCAGTACTTC.